This TCR beta chain stems from a study of T-cell reconstitution after alpha-beta-depleted transplantation in children. This clonotype came up a few times. For TCRbeta, the library was prepared with unique molecular identifiers. In TCRdb, the PCR reads were re-called with MiXCR into one record per CDR3 protein. In the table there are around 600,000 distinct CDR3 sequences, 16% of which are singletons. The CDR3 runs to 13 residues. The V end lost 5 bases, the J end lost 10 bases, and 12 bases lay between the germline ends. Germline V gene sequence: CDR1 MNHEY, CDR2 SMNVEV (reference sequence). V and J are TRBV27 and TRBJ1-6, with D possibly matching TRBD1 (6 bases). This clonotype was sampled from a human donor who donated a stem cell graft to a child with acute myeloid leukemia. Sequences were derived from PBMCs from the stem cell graft donor, sampled from the stem cell graft. The CDR3 DNA follows: TGTGCCAGCAGTCTGTGGACAGCCTCACCCCTCCACTTT. Translated: CASSLWTASPLHF.